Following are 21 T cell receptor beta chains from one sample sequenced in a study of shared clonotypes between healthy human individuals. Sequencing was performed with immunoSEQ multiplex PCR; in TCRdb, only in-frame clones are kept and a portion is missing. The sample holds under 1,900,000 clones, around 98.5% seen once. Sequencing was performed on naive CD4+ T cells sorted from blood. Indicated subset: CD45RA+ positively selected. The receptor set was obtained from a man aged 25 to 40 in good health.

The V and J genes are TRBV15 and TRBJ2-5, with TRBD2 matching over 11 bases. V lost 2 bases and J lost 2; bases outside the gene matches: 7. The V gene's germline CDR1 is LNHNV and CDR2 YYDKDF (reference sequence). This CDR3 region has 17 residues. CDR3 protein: CATSRILAGANQETQYF. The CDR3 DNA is TGTGCCACCAGCAGAATACTAGCGGGAGCTAATCAAGAGACCCAGTACTTC.

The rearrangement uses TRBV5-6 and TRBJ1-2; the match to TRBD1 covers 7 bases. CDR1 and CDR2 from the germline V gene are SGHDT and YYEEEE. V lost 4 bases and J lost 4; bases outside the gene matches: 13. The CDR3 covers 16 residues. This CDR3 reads CASSLSHPGQFYGYTF. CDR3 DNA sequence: TGTGCCAGCAGCCTTTCGCACCCGGGACAGTTCTATGGCTACACCTTC.

Written as DNA, the CDR3 is TGTGCCAGCAAGGGACTAGCGGGAAGTGATACGCAGTATTTT. Residues: CASKGLAGSDTQYF. The genes are TRBV2 and TRBJ2-3; 13 bases line up with TRBD2. Germline V gives CDR1 SNHLY, CDR2 FYNNEI. The V segment lost 7 bases and the J segment 6 bases; nucleotides outside the gene matches: 4. The CDR3 runs to 14 residues. The full variable domain, with the rest looked up from reference TRBV2 and TRBJ2-3, is EPEVTQTPSHQVTQMGQEVILRCVPISNHLYFYWYRQILGQKVEFLVSFYNNEISEKSEIFDDQFSVERPDGSNFTLKIRSTKLEDSAMYFCASKGLAGSDTQYFGPGTRLTVL.

This CDR3 is CASSSGALKAFF. In DNA, the CDR3 is TGTGCCAGCAGCTCTGGGGCCCTGAAAGCTTTCTTT. This sequence joins TRBV14 and TRBJ1-1; maybe TRBD1 (5 bases). The germline CDR1 and CDR2 sequences are SGHDN and FVKESK. This CDR3 comprises 12 residues. Trimming pared 5 bases from V and 9 bases from J, leaving 13 bases between. The whole variable domain, remainder taken from reference TRBV14 and TRBJ1-1, is EAGVTQFPSHSVIEKGQTVTLRCDPISGHDNLYWYRRVMGKEIKFLLHFVKESKQDESGMPNNRFLAERTGGTYSTLKVQPAELEDSGVYFCASSSGALKAFFGQGTRLTVV.

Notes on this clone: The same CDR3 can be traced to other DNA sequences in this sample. For the CDR3, the DNA is TGCGCCAGCAGCTTGGAGAGCGGGAGTTATAATGAGCAGTTCTTC. Protein product: CASSLESGSYNEQFF. The V call is TRBV5-1, the J call TRBJ2-1, with 8 bases identical to TRBD2. Germline V gene lookup returns CDR1 SGHRS and CDR2 YFSETQ. V gave up 0 bases and J gave up 7 bases; unmatched junction bases: 6. The CDR3 sequence is 15 residues long.

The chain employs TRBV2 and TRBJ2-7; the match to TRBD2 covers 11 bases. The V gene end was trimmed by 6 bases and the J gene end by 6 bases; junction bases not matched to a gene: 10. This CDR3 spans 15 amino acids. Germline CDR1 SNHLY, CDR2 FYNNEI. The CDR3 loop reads CASRQTSGSRGEQYF. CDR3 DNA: TGTGCCAGCAGGCAAACTAGCGGGAGTCGGGGCGAGCAGTACTTC.

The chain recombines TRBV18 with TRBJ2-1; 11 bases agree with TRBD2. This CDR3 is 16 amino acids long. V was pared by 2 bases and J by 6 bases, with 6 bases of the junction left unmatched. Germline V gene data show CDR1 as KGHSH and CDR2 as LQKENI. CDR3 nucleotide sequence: TGTGCCAGCTCACCAACACTAGCGGGAGATCTCAATGAGCAGTTCTTC. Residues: CASSPTLAGDLNEQFF.

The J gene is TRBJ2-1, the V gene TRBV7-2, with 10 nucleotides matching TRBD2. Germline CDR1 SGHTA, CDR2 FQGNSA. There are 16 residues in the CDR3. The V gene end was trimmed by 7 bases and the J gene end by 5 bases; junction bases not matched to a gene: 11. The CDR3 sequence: CASTRTSGRRNNEQFF. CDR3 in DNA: TGTGCCAGCACCCGGACTAGCGGAAGACGAAACAATGAGCAGTTCTTC.

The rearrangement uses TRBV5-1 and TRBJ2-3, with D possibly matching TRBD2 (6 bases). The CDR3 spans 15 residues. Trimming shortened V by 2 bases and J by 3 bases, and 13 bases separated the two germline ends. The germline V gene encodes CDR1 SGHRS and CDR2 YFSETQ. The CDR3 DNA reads TGCGCCAGCAGCTTTTCGGGAGTCGGTACAGATACGCAGTATTTT. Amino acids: CASSFSGVGTDTQYF.

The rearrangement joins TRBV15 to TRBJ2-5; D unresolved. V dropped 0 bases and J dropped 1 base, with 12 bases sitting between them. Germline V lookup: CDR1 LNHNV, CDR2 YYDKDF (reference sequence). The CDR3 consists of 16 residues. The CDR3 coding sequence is TGTGCCACCAGCAGAGATCGGGCTAGAAGCCAAGAGACCCAGTACTTC. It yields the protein CATSRDRARSQETQYF.

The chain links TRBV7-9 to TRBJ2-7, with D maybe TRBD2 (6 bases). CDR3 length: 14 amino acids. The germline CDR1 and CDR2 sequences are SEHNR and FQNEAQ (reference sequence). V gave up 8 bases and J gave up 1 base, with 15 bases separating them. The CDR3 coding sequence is TGTGCCAGCGGAGGTGGGAGGAGGTCCTACGAGCAGTACTTC. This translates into CASGGGRRSYEQYF.

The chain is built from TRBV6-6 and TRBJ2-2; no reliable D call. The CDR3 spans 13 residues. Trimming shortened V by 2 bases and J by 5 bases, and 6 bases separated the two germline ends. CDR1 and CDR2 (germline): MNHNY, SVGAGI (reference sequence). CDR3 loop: CASSYGRTGELFF. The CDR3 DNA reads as TGTGCCAGCAGTTACGGTAGAACCGGGGAGCTGTTTTTT.

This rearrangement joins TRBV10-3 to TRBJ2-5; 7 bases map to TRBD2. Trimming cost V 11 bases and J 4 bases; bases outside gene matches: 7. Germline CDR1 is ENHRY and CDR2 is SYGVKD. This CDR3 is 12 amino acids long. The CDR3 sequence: CAATLAGETQYF. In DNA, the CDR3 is TGTGCCGCCACTTTAGCGGGAGAGACCCAGTACTTC.

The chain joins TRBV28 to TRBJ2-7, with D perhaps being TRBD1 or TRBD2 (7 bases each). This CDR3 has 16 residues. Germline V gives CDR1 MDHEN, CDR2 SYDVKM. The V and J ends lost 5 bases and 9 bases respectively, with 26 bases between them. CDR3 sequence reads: CASSNRGGSVSLGQYF. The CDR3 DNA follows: TGTGCCAGCAGTAACAGGGGAGGGTCGGTCTCGCTTGGGCAGTACTTC.

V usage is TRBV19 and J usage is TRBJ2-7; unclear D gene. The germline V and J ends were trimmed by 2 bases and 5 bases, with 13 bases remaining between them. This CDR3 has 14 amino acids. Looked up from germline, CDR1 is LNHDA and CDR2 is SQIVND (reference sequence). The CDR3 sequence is CASSIFPLSHEQYF. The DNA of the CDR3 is TGTGCCAGTAGTATATTCCCGTTAAGTCACGAGCAGTACTTC. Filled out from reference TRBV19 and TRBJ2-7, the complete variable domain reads DGGITQSPKYLFRKEGQNVTLSCEQNLNHDAMYWYRQDPGQGLRLIYYSQIVNDFQKGDIAEGYSVSREKKESFPLTVTSAQKNPTAFYLCASSIFPLSHEQYFGPGTRLTVT.

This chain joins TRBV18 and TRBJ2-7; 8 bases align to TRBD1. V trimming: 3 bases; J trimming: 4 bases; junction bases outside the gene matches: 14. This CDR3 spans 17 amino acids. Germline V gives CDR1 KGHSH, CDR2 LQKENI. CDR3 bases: TGTGCCAGCTCACCCCTAGGCGTGTCAGGGGGCAGGTACGAGCAGTACTTC. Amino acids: CASSPLGVSGGRYEQYF.

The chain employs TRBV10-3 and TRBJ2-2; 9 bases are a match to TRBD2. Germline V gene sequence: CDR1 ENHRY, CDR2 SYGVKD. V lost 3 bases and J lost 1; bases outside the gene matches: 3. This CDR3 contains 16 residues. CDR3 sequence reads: CAISDATSGNTGELFF. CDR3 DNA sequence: TGTGCCATCAGTGATGCGACTAGCGGGAACACCGGGGAGCTGTTTTTT.

Here the CDR3 reads CSVSGSFSGELFF. The CDR3 nucleotides are TGCAGCGTCTCGGGCTCTTTCTCCGGGGAGCTGTTTTTT. The rearrangement joins TRBV29-1 to TRBJ2-2; D unresolved. CDR3 length: 13 residues. The germline CDR1 and CDR2 sequences are SQVTM and ANQGSEA. Trimming took off 6 bases at V and 6 bases at J, with 14 bases between the two ends.

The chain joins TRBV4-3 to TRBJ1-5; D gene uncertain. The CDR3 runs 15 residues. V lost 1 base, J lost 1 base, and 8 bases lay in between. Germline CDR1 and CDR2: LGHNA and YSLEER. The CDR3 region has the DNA TGCGCCAGCAGCCAAGTGCTCCGAAGCAATCAGCCCCAGCATTTT. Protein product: CASSQVLRSNQPQHF.

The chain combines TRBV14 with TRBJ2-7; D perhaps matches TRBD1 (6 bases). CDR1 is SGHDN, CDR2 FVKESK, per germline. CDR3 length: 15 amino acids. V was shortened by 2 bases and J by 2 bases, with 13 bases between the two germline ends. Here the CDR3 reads CASSQPGAIPYEQYF. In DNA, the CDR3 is TGTGCCAGCAGCCAACCAGGGGCTATACCCTACGAGCAGTACTTC. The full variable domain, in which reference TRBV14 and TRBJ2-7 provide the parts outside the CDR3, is EAGVTQFPSHSVIEKGQTVTLRCDPISGHDNLYWYRRVMGKEIKFLLHFVKESKQDESGMPNNRFLAERTGGTYSTLKVQPAELEDSGVYFCASSQPGAIPYEQYFGPGTRLTVT.

Written as DNA, the CDR3 is TGCGCCAGCAGCTCCCTTATAAGTGGCTCCTACAATGAGCAGTTCTTC. Encoded protein: CASSSLISGSYNEQFF. The chain joins TRBV5-1 to TRBJ2-1; D gene unclear. Trimming shortened V by 3 bases and J by 0 bases, and 13 bases separated the two germline ends. The CDR3 is 16 residues long. Germline CDR1 SGHRS, CDR2 YFSETQ.